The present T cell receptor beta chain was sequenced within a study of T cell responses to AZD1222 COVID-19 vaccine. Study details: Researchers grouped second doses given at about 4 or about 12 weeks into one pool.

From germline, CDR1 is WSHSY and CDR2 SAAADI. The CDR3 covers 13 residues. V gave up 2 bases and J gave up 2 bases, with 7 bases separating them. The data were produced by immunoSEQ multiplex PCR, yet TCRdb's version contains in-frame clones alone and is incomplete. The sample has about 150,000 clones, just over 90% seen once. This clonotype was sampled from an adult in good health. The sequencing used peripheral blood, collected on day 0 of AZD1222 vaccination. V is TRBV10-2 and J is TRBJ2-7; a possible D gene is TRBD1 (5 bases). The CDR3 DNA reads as TGCGCCAGCAGTGAGCAGGGAACCTACGAGCAGTACTTC. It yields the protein CASSEQGTYEQYF.